What follows is one T cell receptor (beta chain) and its context. This clonotype registers as medium-sized (0.01 to 0.1%) within its sample. Its antigen is unknown. No base qualities exist here, and no much larger clone lies one base off it. Reading the label with the study, this specimen's time point is: sample taken at primary tumor resection. Donors were 72 patients with early-stage, untreated non-small cell lung cancer from the lung TRACERx cohort. Without any cell sorting, TCR sequencing was performed on whole RNA extracted either from tumor and nontumor lung tissue or from cryopreserved PBMC samples. A patient was chosen for TCR sequencing only when enough RNA was available from at least two tumor regions. Before selection, tumor and adjacent nontumor lung specimens were reviewed by a lung pathologist. The record originates from a study of spatial heterogeneity in lung cancer (dated by TCRdb to between 2017 and 2020). At the level of the whole study: More beta-chain than alpha-chain transcripts were consistently detected, likely reflecting higher beta-chain transcript abundance. In tumor regions, TCR transcript counts showed a strong correlation with a T cell transcriptional module score derived from matched bulk RNA-seq. In the raw uncorrected reads, each unique combination of TCR and UMI appeared on average more than ten times. TCR alpha and beta repertoires were quantitatively compared across multiple tumor regions, matched nontumor lung and blood in non-small cell lung cancer. TCR repertoire features were related to nonsynonymous mutation counts determined by whole-exome sequencing of tumor tissue. At surgery, both alpha and beta chains were TCR-sequenced in some 220 tumor regions, some 64 matched nontumor lung samples and some 56 PBMC samples.

The library was prepared using 5' RACE. These reads were obtained on a NextSeq 500. To allow correction of PCR and sequencing errors, the TCR library protocol tagged every TCR cDNA molecule with a unique molecular identifier. The study's own analysis went as follows. TCR identification, UMI-based error correction and CDR3 extraction were all carried out with Decombinator tools. TCRs above a frequency of 2 per 1,000, corresponding to the top 1% of the tumor frequency distribution, were defined as expanded. Expanded tumor TCRs statistically deemed absent (corrected P<0.05) from at least one tumor region were classed as regional, and all other expanded tumor TCRs were classed as ubiquitous. Rényi diversity was computed with the R vegan package after subsampling each repertoire 100 times to 5,000 TCRs. CDR3 similarity networks were built from amino acid triplet string-kernel similarity, connecting CDR3s with pairwise similarity above 0.82. The public reads were quality trimmed at Q25 with fastp and then assembled into clones with MiXCR by TCRdb, keeping productive beta chains. Each CDR3 protein gets just one entry, which takes the most common genes and DNA from the rows behind it. TCRdb assigned the V and J calls; the authors' analysis was not used. The sample table holds 3,500 to 5,500 distinct CDR3 sequences, of which about 6.3% were seen once. The ten largest account for 30% to 40% of the sample.

The CDR3 covers 13 residues, taking in both the cysteine and the phenylalanine. Only the CDR3 region is kept as DNA, spanning 39 bases read in frame from base 1. V was cut back by 1 base and J by 4 bases, leaving a gap of 8 bases between them. Overall study results and their limits: The number of expanded intratumoral alpha and beta TCRs correlated with the tumor nonsynonymous mutation count. Counts of ubiquitous and regional expanded TCRs were found to correlate with counts of ubiquitous and regional nonsynonymous mutations, respectively. Additional single-cell paired TCR alpha and beta sequencing was considered necessary to confirm, at a functional level, the hypothesis that regional TCRs recognize regional mutations. TCR-seq was estimated to cover only 6% to 7% of tumor T cells for alpha chains and approximately 13% for beta chains.

The sequence was collected from a male donor with early-stage non-small cell lung cancer. The chain is assembled from TRBV12-3 or TRBV12-4 and TRBJ2-7; the D gene identity is not certain. Sequencing was performed on lung tumor tissue, taken at surgery. CDR3 sequence: CASSLGLTYEQYF. The DNA sequence is TGTGCCAGCAGTTTAGGATTAACTTACGAGCAGTACTTC.